Below are 27 T cell receptor beta chains sequenced from a single sample in a study of blood T cell repertoires in COVID-19 (TCRdb year 2020). Preparation of the library involved the immunoSEQ multiplex PCR assay. The immuneACCESS repertoire file appears here via TCRdb, limited to in-frame rearrangements. These files lack a portion of the clones; in checked studies, under half of the deficit traces to unresolved V genes, and the cause of the others is not known. The table for this sample lists about 200,000 clones; about 90% of them were counted only once. Jointly, the top ten make up around 2.2% of the sample. Sample: peripheral blood. These receptors all stem from a woman aged 45-65 years with acute or convalescent COVID-19.

The chain carries TRBV30 and TRBJ2-7; 8 bases map to TRBD1. The CDR3 has 14 amino acids. Germline-derived CDR1 and CDR2 are GTSNPN and SVGIG (reference sequence). V lost 0 bases, J lost 0 bases, and 1 base stayed unmatched. The CDR3, as DNA: TGTGCCTGGAGTGTACAGGGGGGCTCCTACGAGCAGTACTTC. Its translation is CAWSVQGGSYEQYF.

The genes are TRBV18 and TRBJ1-1, with D possibly being TRBD1 (5 bases). Germline V CDR1 and CDR2: KGHSH, LQKENI. Trimming removed 0 bases from V and 2 bases from J, with 13 bases in between. The CDR3 has 16 residues. CDR3 in DNA: TGTGCCAGCTCACCACCGTTCAGGGCCGAAAACACTGAAGCTTTCTTT. Its protein is CASSPPFRAENTEAFF.

The V call is TRBV5-1, the J call TRBJ2-3, with 11 bases identical to TRBD1. Per germline, CDR1 SGHRS and CDR2 YFSETQ. Trimming at V came to 4 bases and at J to 3 bases, leaving 4 bases not matched to a gene. The CDR3 extends over 15 amino acids. CDR3 region: CASSPGQGATDTQYF. CDR3 sequence (DNA): TGCGCCAGCAGCCCTGGACAGGGGGCAACAGATACGCAGTATTTT.

The chain links TRBV6-6 to TRBJ2-2; TRBD1 might be the D (5 bases). Germline V gene data show CDR1 as MNHNY and CDR2 as SVGAGI (reference sequence). Trimming left V 5 bases short and J 6 bases short, with 10 bases between. CDR3 length: 13 residues. The chain's CDR3 is CASSQTGSGELFF. In DNA, the CDR3 is TGTGCCAGCAGTCAAACAGGTTCCGGGGAGCTGTTTTTT.

The CDR3 spells CASTGSQTLYGYTF. DNA of the CDR3: TGTGCAAGTACAGGGTCCCAAACACTCTATGGCTACACCTTC. V usage is TRBV12-2 and J usage is TRBJ1-2; the D call TRBD1 from the table was never checked on the DNA. TRBV12-2 represents a pseudogene. This CDR3 spans 14 amino acids.

This clone was recorded once. J is TRBJ2-2 and V is TRBV5-4; weak D call: TRBD2 (6 bases). CDR3 length equals 15 residues. CDR1 and CDR2 (germline): SGHNT, YYREEE (reference sequence). The ends were cut back, 3 bases at V and 3 bases at J, with 12 bases in the middle. This CDR3 reads CASSSRDSHTGELFF. The CDR3 DNA sequence: TGTGCCAGCAGCTCCCGGGACTCCCACACCGGGGAGCTGTTTTTT.

J is TRBJ2-2 and V is TRBV19, with D possibly being TRBD1 (5 bases). V lost 8 bases, J lost 0 bases, and 13 bases lay in between. CDR1 and CDR2 (germline): LNHDA, SQIVND (reference sequence). CDR3 length: 15 amino acids. CDR3 coding DNA: TGTGCCAGTGAAAGGGGCAGCCCGAACACCGGGGAGCTGTTTTTT. It is translated as CASERGSPNTGELFF.

The chain employs TRBV7-2 and TRBJ1-6; D is possibly TRBD1 (5 bases). The CDR3 is 14 amino acids. CDR1 SGHTA and CDR2 FQGNSA come from the germline V gene. V was clipped by 5 bases and J by 7 bases, with 12 bases between them. CDR3 bases: TGTGCCAGCAGCCTTGGGGGGGGAAATTCACCCCTCCACTTT. Residues: CASSLGGGNSPLHF.

The CDR3 DNA reads as TGTGCCTGGAGTGTGGGGGGGGCGAAAGAGGAGACCCAGTACTTC. Its translation is CAWSVGGAKEETQYF. The gene calls are TRBV30 and TRBJ2-5; possible D gene TRBD2, 7 bases. Germline CDR1 is GTSNPN and CDR2 is SVGIG (reference sequence). The CDR3 sequence is 15 residues long. Trimming shortened V by 0 bases and J by 5 bases, and 16 bases separated the two germline ends.

CDR3 nucleotides: TGTGCCAGCAGCCATCGACTAGCGGGGGACGAGCAGTACTTC. This encodes CASSHRLAGDEQYF. The rearrangement links TRBV7-6 to TRBJ2-7; the match to TRBD2 covers 12 bases. The CDR3 consists of 14 residues. The V and J ends lost 5 bases and 5 bases, in that order; junction bases with no gene match: 4. CDR1 and CDR2 from the germline V gene are SGHVS and FNYEAQ.

The rearrangement joins TRBV10-3 to TRBJ2-7; 7 nucleotides line up with TRBD2. Germline CDR1 is ENHRY and CDR2 is SYGVKD. This CDR3 has 12 residues. J lost 5 bases, V lost 6 bases, and 4 bases had no gene match. CDR3 DNA: TGTGCCATCAGGGGGGGGAGCGACGAGCAGTACTTC. Amino acid sequence: CAIRGGSDEQYF.

This clone showed up just once. This chain connects TRBV19 to TRBJ1-2, with 7 bases aligning to TRBD1. The CDR3 runs 14 residues. Germline V gives CDR1 LNHDA, CDR2 SQIVND (reference sequence). With 5 bases clipped from V and 4 bases from J, the junction kept 7 bases outside the gene matches. In nucleotides, the CDR3 is TGTGCCAGTAGTGCCTCGGACAGGATCTATGGCTACACCTTC. Translated: CASSASDRIYGYTF.

This chain links TRBV5-4 with TRBJ1-2; no clear D gene. Trimming cost V 6 bases and J 0 bases, with 3 bases left between them. The germline V gene encodes CDR1 SGHNT and CDR2 YYREEE (reference sequence). The CDR3 contains 11 residues. This chain's CDR3 is CASTSNYGYTF. CDR3 DNA sequence: TGTGCCAGCACCTCTAACTATGGCTACACCTTC.

The gene calls are TRBV6-5 and TRBJ2-3; D unresolved. The V gene lost 0 bases and the J gene lost 2 bases, with 3 bases spanning the gap. Germline loops: CDR1 MNHEY, CDR2 SVGAGI. The CDR3 extends over 13 amino acids. The CDR3 DNA sequence: TGTGCCAGCAGTTACTCCTACACAGATACGCAGTATTTT. This gives the protein CASSYSYTDTQYF.

The rearrangement uses TRBV7-3 and TRBJ2-2; D uncertain. The germline V gene has CDR1 SGHTA and CDR2 FQGTGA. Trimming removed 5 bases at V and 1 base at J, with 8 bases between. The CDR3 spans 14 residues. The CDR3 DNA reads as TGTGCCAGCAGCGGTGGCGGGAACACCGGGGAGCTGTTTTTT. It yields the protein CASSGGGNTGELFF. Full variable domain (remainder filled in from reference TRBV7-3 and TRBJ2-2): GAGVSQTPSNKVTEKGKYVELRCDPISGHTALYWYRQSLGQGPEFLIYFQGTGAADDSGLPNDRFFAVRPEGSVSTLKIQRTERGDSAVYLCASSGGGNTGELFFGEGSRLTVL.

The chain combines TRBV5-8 with TRBJ2-7, with 11 bases that match TRBD2. The CDR3 is 16 amino acids. Trimming at V came to 1 base and at J to 2 bases, leaving 5 bases not matched to a gene. Germline values: CDR1 SGHTS, CDR2 YDEGEE. CDR3 residues: CASSLPGTSGTYEQYF. The CDR3 bases are TGTGCCAGCAGCTTGCCCGGGACTAGCGGTACCTACGAGCAGTACTTC.

V gene TRBV24-1 combines with J gene TRBJ2-5; D gene uncertain. CDR3 size: 13 residues. Trimming stripped 4 bases from V and 1 base from J, with 6 bases between. Germline CDR1 KGHDR, CDR2 SFDVKD. The CDR3 DNA reads TGTGCCACCAGTGAGGCCAGCCAAGAGACCCAGTACTTC. This translates into CATSEASQETQYF.

CDR3 sequence reads: CASSLRLVGQETQYF. The CDR3 region has the DNA TGCGCCAGCAGCCTGCGACTAGTAGGTCAAGAGACCCAGTACTTC. The chain uses TRBV5-1 and TRBJ2-5, with D tentatively TRBD2 (6 bases). The CDR3 runs 15 residues. Trimming stripped 4 bases from V and 2 bases from J, with 15 bases between. Germline CDR1 SGHRS, CDR2 YFSETQ.

The gene calls are TRBV6-5 and TRBJ2-1; TRBD2 aligns across 13 bases. J was trimmed by 5 bases and V by 6 bases; bases with no gene match: 4. CDR3 length equals 15 residues. The V gene's germline CDR1 is MNHEY and CDR2 SVGAGI. As DNA, the CDR3 is TGTGCCAGCAGCCGCGGGACTAGCGGGAACAATGAGCAGTTCTTC. This gives the protein CASSRGTSGNNEQFF.

V gene TRBV6-2 or TRBV6-3 combines with J gene TRBJ1-5, with 7 bases fitting TRBD1. V lost 1 base, J lost 4 bases, and 1 base stayed unmatched. CDR3 length: 14 amino acids. CDR1 is MNHEY, CDR2 SVGEGT, per germline. CDR3 amino acids: CASSYLGQNQPQHF. In nucleotides, the CDR3 is TGTGCCAGCAGTTACTTGGGACAGAATCAGCCCCAGCATTTT.

This chain connects TRBV9 to TRBJ2-1, with TRBD2 matching 12 bases. This CDR3 is 15 amino acids long. CDR1 and CDR2 (germline): SGDLS, YYNGEE. V shed 3 bases, J shed 4 bases, and the junction held 2 bases outside the gene matches. CDR3 DNA sequence: TGTGCCAGCAGCGCCGGGACTAGCGGGTACAATGAGCAGTTCTTC. It translates to CASSAGTSGYNEQFF. Based on the CDR3 plus reference TRBV9 and TRBJ2-1, the full variable domain is DSGVTQTPKHLITATGQRVTLRCSPRSGDLSVYWYQQSLDQGLQFLIQYYNGEERAKGNILERFSAQQFPDLHSELNLSSLELGDSALYFCASSAGTSGYNEQFFGPGTRLTVL.

V gene TRBV7-6 combines with J gene TRBJ1-1, with unresolved D. Germline-derived CDR1 and CDR2 are SGHVS and FNYEAQ. The CDR3 contains 13 residues. The ends were cut back, 5 bases at V and 4 bases at J, with 11 bases in the middle. The CDR3 nucleotides read TGTGCCAGCAGCCGGTCCATTGGCACTGAAGCTTTCTTT. This codes for CASSRSIGTEAFF.

This chain connects TRBV27 to TRBJ1-3, with D hard to call. V dropped 1 base and J dropped 3 bases, with 4 bases sitting between them. The length of the CDR3 is 13 residues. CDR1 is MNHEY, CDR2 SMNVEV, per germline (reference sequence). CDR3 protein: CASSLFGGNTIYF. The CDR3, as DNA: TGTGCCAGCAGTTTATTCGGTGGAAACACCATATATTTT.

The chain uses TRBV6-5 and TRBJ1-3; D call uncertain. Germline V lookup: CDR1 MNHEY, CDR2 SVGAGI. The length of the CDR3 is 15 residues. Trimming shortened V by 2 bases and J by 2 bases, and 10 bases separated the two germline ends. In nucleotides, the CDR3 is TGTGCCAGCAGTTACGGTCAGGCCCCTGGAAACACCATATATTTT. Its protein product is CASSYGQAPGNTIYF.

This clone was counted only a few times. CDR3 residues: CASSEAGRVPLHF. DNA of the CDR3: TGTGCCAGCAGTGAAGCAGGGAGAGTACCCCTCCACTTT. The rearrangement uses TRBV2 and TRBJ1-6; D gene unclear. The germline CDR1 and CDR2 sequences are SNHLY and FYNNEI. This CDR3 contains 13 residues. Trimming removed 0 bases from V and 12 bases from J, with 9 bases in between.

V is TRBV7-2 and J is TRBJ2-7; 10 bases map to TRBD1. Germline lookup yields CDR1 SGHTA and CDR2 FQGNSA. The V gene end was trimmed by 0 bases and the J gene end by 4 bases; junction bases not matched to a gene: 9. There are 17 residues in the CDR3. CDR3 nucleotides: TGTGCCAGCAGCTTAGCTCTTAGGGGACAGGGGTTGTACGAGCAGTACTTC. Its translation: CASSLALRGQGLYEQYF. Looking up the rest from reference TRBV7-2 and TRBJ2-7 gives the full variable domain: GAGVSQSPSNKVTEKGKDVELRCDPISGHTALYWYRQSLGQGLEFLIYFQGNSAPDKSGLPSDRFSAERTGGSVSTLTIQRTQQEDSAVYLCASSLALRGQGLYEQYFGPGTRLTVT.

This chain connects TRBV25-1 to TRBJ1-2, with D maybe TRBD1 (6 bases). Trimming took off 4 bases at V and 4 bases at J, with 10 bases between the two ends. Per germline, CDR1 MGHDK and CDR2 SYGVNS. The CDR3 totals 13 residues. The CDR3 DNA follows: TGTGCCAGCAGTGCCACAGGGACCTATGGCTACACCTTC. It yields the protein CASSATGTYGYTF.